This paragraph reports one T cell receptor beta chain. The antigen is not known. Cells were stimulated with CMV-infected fibroblast lysates at 8 to 10 ug/mL. Memory cells lacking CD40L and CD69 with high CD45RO were sorted. The data were taken from a study of persistence of HIV-infected CD4 T cells. Overall study: Donors were ART-treated; their CMV- and Gag-responding CD4+ T cells were isolated. Study-wide results and limits: TCRbeta richness was lower in CMV- and Gag-responding cells than in anti-CD3/anti-CD28-responding cells.

Sequencing used immunoSEQ version 4 in survey mode. TCRdb's copy holds only in-frame clones and misses some; the assay was immunoSEQ multiplex PCR. The sample has under 40,000 clones, 82% seen once. The origin of this receptor is an adult woman with HIV who was CMV-seropositive. The source material was CD4+ T cells sorted from PBMCs after roughly 18-hour stimulation, sampled from a patient who received antiretroviral therapy.

CDR3 sequence (DNA): TGTGCCAGCAGTTTCGAACGGACTAGCGGGGGTGCTACGCAGTATTTT. Protein: CASSFERTSGGATQYF. The chain combines TRBV6-6 with TRBJ2-3, with TRBD2 matching over 13 bases. The germline V gene has CDR1 MNHNY and CDR2 SVGAGI (reference sequence). Trimming removed 4 bases from V and 8 bases from J; junction bases left unmatched: 9. The CDR3 extends over 16 amino acids.